These T cell receptor beta chains were read from a single sample in a study of Ad26.COV2.S vaccination and SARS-CoV-2 variants. TCRdb keeps only in-frame clones here, not all; method: immunoSEQ multiplex PCR. The sample lists about 350,000 clones, around 89% occurring once. This specimen was peripheral blood, taken in a trial of Ad26.COV2.S vaccine versus placebo. The origin of the receptors is a person between 18 and 60 years old who received the Ad26.COV2.S COVID-19 vaccine or a placebo. Both conserved end residues are part of each CDR3. Fields, in order: V gene, J gene, clone size, D gene, CDR3 DNA, CDR3 protein. The D gene is left open where the match is weak. Clone size, where shown, is once, few, many, or a class for clones that have expanded.

TRBV18	TRBJ2-7	NA	NA	TGTGCCAGCTCACCTCAGGGCGGCGAGCAGTACTTC	CASSPQGGEQYF
TRBV28	TRBJ1-2	NA	NA	TGTGCCAGCACCTCGAAAGCTAACTATGGCTACACCTTC	CASTSKANYGYTF
TRBV16	TRBJ1-3	NA	NA	TGTGCCAGCACCCAGGGCGGGACTCGAAACACCATATATTTT	CASTQGGTRNTIYF
TRBV7-8	TRBJ1-5	NA	NA	TGTGCCAGCAGCTTGGACAGATATCAGCCCCAGCATTTT	CASSLDRYQPQHF
TRBV12-5	TRBJ2-7	once	NA	TGTGCTAGTGGTTTAACGAACACAGGGCCACGGCAGTACTTC	CASGLTNTGPRQYF
TRBV4-1	TRBJ2-7	NA	NA	TGCGCCAGCAGCCAAGAGGGTCGGACCGACGAGCAGTACTTC	CASSQEGRTDEQYF
TRBV5-1	TRBJ2-5	NA	TRBD2	TGCGCCAGCAGCCAGGGACTAGCGGGAGCAGAGACCCAGTACTTC	CASSQGLAGAETQYF
TRBV4-1	TRBJ2-2	NA	TRBD1	TGCGCCAGCAGCGACAGGGGTGGAGGCACCGGGGAGCTGTTTTTT	CASSDRGGGTGELFF
TRBV11-2	TRBJ2-2	NA	TRBD2	TGTGCCAGCAGCTTTGTAGCGGGAGACGGCGGGGAGCTGTTTTTT	CASSFVAGDGGELFF
TRBV29-1	TRBJ2-5	NA	TRBD1	TGCAGCGTTGAATACGAAGGGACAGGGTACGGGGGCCAGTACTTC	CSVEYEGTGYGGQYF
TRBV29-1	TRBJ2-7	NA	TRBD2	TGCAGCGTTGAAGGGTTGGCGGGGGGCTACGAGCAGTACTTC	CSVEGLAGGYEQYF
TRBV15	TRBJ2-7	NA	TRBD2	TGTGCCACCAGCAGAGCGGGTGCGGGAGTGGTCGAGCAGTACTTC	CATSRAGAGVVEQYF
TRBV7-2	TRBJ2-7	NA	NA	TGTGCCAGCAGCTTAGAACAACAGAAATACGAGCAGTACTTC	CASSLEQQKYEQYF
TRBV29-1	TRBJ2-1	once	TRBD1	TGCAGCGTTGGGGAGAGGACAGGGGTCCAGTTCTTC	CSVGERTGVQFF
TRBV9	TRBJ2-2	NA	NA	TGTGCCAGCAGCGCCGACTTCACTTACACCGGGGAGCTGTTTTTT	CASSADFTYTGELFF
TRBV7-8	TRBJ2-1	NA	NA	TGTGCCAGCAGCTTAGAATTTGTGGGGGCGCGTTACAATGAGCAGTTCTTC	CASSLEFVGARYNEQFF
TRBV7-8	TRBJ2-7	NA	NA	TGTGCCAGCAGCTTAGCGCATGGCAACTACGAGCAGTACTTC	CASSLAHGNYEQYF
TRBV18	TRBJ1-1	NA	NA	TGTGCCAGCTCACAGGGATTTGACACTGAAGCTTTCTTT	CASSQGFDTEAFF
TRBV7-3	TRBJ1-1	NA	NA	TGTGCCAGCAGCGCAGGGCGCACTGAAGCTTTCTTT	CASSAGRTEAFF
TRBV11-2	TRBJ2-5	NA	TRBD1	TGTGCCAGCAGCTTAAGGTCCCGGGACAGGTCGTGGGGCCAAGAGACCCAGTACTTC	CASSLRSRDRSWGQETQYF
TRBV5-6	TRBJ2-7	NA	TRBD2	TGTGCCAGCAGCCCTGGGGGGGGATCCTACGAGCAGTACTTC	CASSPGGGSYEQYF
TRBV9	TRBJ2-5	NA	NA	TGTGCCAGCAGCCTCTCGGGACTTCAAGAGACCCAGTACTTC	CASSLSGLQETQYF
TRBV2	TRBJ1-4	NA	TRBD1	TGTGCCACCATGATACAGGGACAGCGACATGAAAAACTGTTTTTT	CATMIQGQRHEKLFF
TRBV5-1	TRBJ1-6	NA	NA	TGCGCCAGCAGCTCGCTTAAGAAGAATTCACCCCTCCACTTT	CASSSLKKNSPLHF